This TCR beta chain is drawn from a study of PD-L1 blockade in urothelial cancer. In the study overall: It was at 3 weeks (second dose) and 6 weeks after treatment start that blood was analyzed.

Each patient presented with locally advanced or metastatic urothelial carcinoma. Samples spanned pretreatment and treatment, with 1 to 8 time points per patient. Sequenced by immunoSEQ multiplex PCR; TCRdb stores in-frame clones only, minus some. The profile covers approximately 50,000 clones, with roughly 87% appearing a single time and roughly 8.2% taken by the ten largest. J was trimmed by 5 bases and V by 1 base; bases with no gene match: 6. CDR3 size: 16 residues. The V gene's germline CDR1 is MGHDK and CDR2 SYGVNS. The material sequenced was PBMCs, taken around atezolizumab (anti-PD-L1) treatment. The chain links TRBV25-1 to TRBJ2-5; TRBD2 matches 11 bases. This TCR came from a man between 60 and 75 years old with urothelial cancer. CDR3: CASSEFSGGAQETQYF. CDR3 DNA sequence: TGTGCCAGCAGTGAATTTAGCGGGGGGGCCCAGGAGACCCAGTACTTC.